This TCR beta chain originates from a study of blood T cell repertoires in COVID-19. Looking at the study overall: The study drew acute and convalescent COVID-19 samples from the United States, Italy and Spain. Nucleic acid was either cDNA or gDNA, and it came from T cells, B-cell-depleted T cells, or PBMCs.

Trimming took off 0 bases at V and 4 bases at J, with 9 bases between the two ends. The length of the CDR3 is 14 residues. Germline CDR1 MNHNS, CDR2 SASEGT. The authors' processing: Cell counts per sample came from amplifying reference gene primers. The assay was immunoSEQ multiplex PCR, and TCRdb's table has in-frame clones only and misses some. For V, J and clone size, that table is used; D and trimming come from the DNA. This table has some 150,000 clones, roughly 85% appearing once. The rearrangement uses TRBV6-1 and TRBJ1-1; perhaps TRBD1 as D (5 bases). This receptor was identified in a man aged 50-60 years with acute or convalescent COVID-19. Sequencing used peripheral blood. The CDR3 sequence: CASSEARRGTEAFF. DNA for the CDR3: TGTGCCAGCAGTGAAGCGCGTAGGGGCACTGAAGCTTTCTTT.